The clone carrying this T cell receptor beta chain was found a few times. The sample comes from a study of response to subunit inactivated influenza vaccine. The germline V gene encodes CDR1 SQVTM and CDR2 ANQGSEA. This CDR3 comprises 15 residues. V lost 6 bases and J 2 bases, leaving 17 bases between the germline ends. TCRdb ran MiXCR on the RT-PCR reads and lists one entry per CDR3 protein. The profile shows approximately 570,000 distinct CDR3 sequences, roughly 8.2% of them singletons. The sample was PBMCs from blood, taken less than 30 months after vaccination. The source is a man aged 45-69 years who received an inactivated influenza vaccine. The chain is built from TRBV29-1 and TRBJ2-1; the D call may be TRBD1 or TRBD2 (5 bases each). The CDR3 loop reads CSVGPRGGTYNEQFF. The CDR3 region has the DNA TGCAGCGTGGGCCCCCGGGGCGGAACCTACAATGAGCAGTTCTTC.